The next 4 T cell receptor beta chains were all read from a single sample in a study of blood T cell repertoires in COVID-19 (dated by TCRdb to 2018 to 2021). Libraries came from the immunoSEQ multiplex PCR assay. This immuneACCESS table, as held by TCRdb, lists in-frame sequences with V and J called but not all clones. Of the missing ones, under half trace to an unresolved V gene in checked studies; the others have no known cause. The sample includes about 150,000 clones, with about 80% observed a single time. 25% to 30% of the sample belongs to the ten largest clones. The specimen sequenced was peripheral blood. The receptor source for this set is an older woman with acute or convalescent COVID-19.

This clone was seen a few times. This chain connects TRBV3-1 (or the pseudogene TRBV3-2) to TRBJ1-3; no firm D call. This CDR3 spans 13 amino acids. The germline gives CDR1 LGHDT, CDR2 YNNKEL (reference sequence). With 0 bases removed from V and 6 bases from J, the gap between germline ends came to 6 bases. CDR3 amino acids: CASSQDLLNTIYF. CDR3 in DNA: TGTGCCAGCAGCCAAGATTTATTAAACACCATATATTTT.

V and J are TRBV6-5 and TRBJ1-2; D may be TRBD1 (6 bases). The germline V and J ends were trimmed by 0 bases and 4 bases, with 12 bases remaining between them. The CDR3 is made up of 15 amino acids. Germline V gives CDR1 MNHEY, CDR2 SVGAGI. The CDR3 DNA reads TGTGCCAGCAGTTACTCGGCAGGGGTAGGCTATGGCTACACCTTC. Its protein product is CASSYSAGVGYGYTF.

Written as DNA, the CDR3 is TGCAGCTGCGGGGGGCCTGGAAACACCATATATTTT. Its protein product is CSCGGPGNTIYF. The gene calls are TRBV29-1 and TRBJ1-3, with D maybe TRBD1 (6 bases). CDR1 and CDR2 from the germline V gene are SQVTM and ANQGSEA. The CDR3 has 12 amino acids. Between the trimmed V and J ends, which lost 8 bases and 2 bases, there was a span of 10 bases.

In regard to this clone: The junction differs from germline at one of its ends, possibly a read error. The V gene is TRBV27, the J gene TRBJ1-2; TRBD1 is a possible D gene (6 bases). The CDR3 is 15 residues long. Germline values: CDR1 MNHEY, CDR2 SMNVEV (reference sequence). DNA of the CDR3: TGTGCCGGCAGCCCATACCAGGGGACTAACTATGGCTACACCTTC. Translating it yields CAGSPYQGTNYGYTF.